These 30 T cell receptor beta chains came from one sample sequenced in a study of cytomegalovirus exposure and HLA in healthy donors. Vbeta (60) and Jbeta (13) primers were used in the PCR. Using immunoSEQ multiplex PCR, the repertoire was profiled, and TCRdb retains in-frame clones only, with some absent. Among 87,000 or so clones listed, approximately 7.1% were seen once. The sequenced sample consisted of PBMCs. The receptors shown here come from a man between 50 and 59 years old in good health and CMV-seronegative.

This clone came up a few times. The J gene is TRBJ2-1, the V gene TRBV9, with 10 bases identical to TRBD2. CDR1 is SGDLS, CDR2 YYNGEE, per germline. V shed 2 bases, J shed 4 bases, and the junction held 3 bases outside the gene matches. The CDR3 covers 15 residues. In DNA form, the CDR3 reads TGTGCCAGCAGCGTGACTAGCGGGTTATACAATGAGCAGTTCTTC. Residues: CASSVTSGLYNEQFF.

The chain uses TRBV28 and TRBJ2-1; D gene unclear. Germline values: CDR1 MDHEN, CDR2 SYDVKM. This CDR3 contains 15 residues. V was clipped by 10 bases and J by 3 bases, with 19 bases between them. In DNA, the CDR3 is TGTGCCACCAAAACCGGGTTCCGACGCTACAATGAGCAGTTCTTC. This gives the protein CATKTGFRRYNEQFF.

A few counts support this clone. This chain uses TRBV6-5 with TRBJ1-2, with a possible D match to TRBD1 (5 bases). This CDR3 spans 13 amino acids. Germline V gives CDR1 MNHEY, CDR2 SVGAGI. V dropped 4 bases and J dropped 0 bases, with 6 bases sitting between them. The CDR3 bases are TGTGCCAGCAGTTCGACAGCTAACTATGGCTACACCTTC. This encodes CASSSTANYGYTF.

This clone was counted only a few times. This chain uses TRBV9 with TRBJ1-1; perhaps TRBD1 as D (6 bases). CDR1 is SGDLS, CDR2 YYNGEE, per germline. CDR3 length: 14 residues. V gave up 1 base and J gave up 2 bases, with 9 bases separating them. The CDR3 region is CASSVSGVNTEAFF. The CDR3 DNA reads TGTGCCAGCAGCGTATCAGGGGTAAACACTGAAGCTTTCTTT.

This clone turned up a few times. The V and J genes are TRBV28 and TRBJ2-2; 8 bases are shared with TRBD2. The CDR3 runs 15 residues. The junction had 8 bases not matched to a gene; V was cut back by 5 bases and J by 6 bases. Germline CDR1 reads MDHEN; CDR2 reads SYDVKM. The chain's CDR3 is CASSGGSGAAGELFF. The CDR3 bases are TGTGCCAGCAGTGGGGGTAGCGGGGCAGCCGGGGAGCTGTTTTTT.

The table lists this clone with a few counts. V usage is TRBV11-1 and J usage is TRBJ1-5; tentative D call: TRBD1 (5 bases). CDR1 and CDR2 (germline): SGHAT, FQDESV (reference sequence). Trimming stripped 5 bases from V and 4 bases from J, with 12 bases between. The CDR3 runs to 14 residues. This chain's CDR3 is CASSRDGRNQPQHF. In nucleotides, the CDR3 is TGTGCCAGCAGCCGGGACGGGAGGAATCAGCCCCAGCATTTT.

The rearrangement links TRBV5-5 to TRBJ1-1, with TRBD1 as a possible D gene (6 bases). The CDR3 spans 16 residues. Deletions cut 3 bases from V and 2 bases from J, with 17 bases between. Germline CDR1 reads SGHKS; CDR2 reads YYEKEE (reference sequence). The CDR3 loop is CASSSDPGTTNTEAFF. In DNA, the CDR3 is TGTGCCAGCAGCTCGGATCCCGGGACAACCAACACTGAAGCTTTCTTT.

The chain is built from TRBV7-6 and TRBJ2-2; 12 bases match TRBD2. The V gene end was trimmed by 0 bases and the J gene end by 7 bases; junction bases not matched to a gene: 0. The CDR3 is made up of 15 amino acids. From germline, CDR1 is SGHVS and CDR2 FNYEAQ. CDR3 in DNA: TGTGCCAGCAGCTTAGCGACTAGCGGGAGCGGGGAGCTGTTTTTT. It encodes CASSLATSGSGELFF.

This clone was picked up a small number of times. The chain couples TRBV6-6 to TRBJ2-1, with 8 nucleotides matching TRBD2. The CDR3 length is 15 residues. With V trimmed by 4 bases and J by 12 bases, 14 bases remained unmatched. CDR1 and CDR2 (germline): MNHNY, SVGAGI (reference sequence). The CDR3 nucleotides are TGTGCCAGCAGTTCCAGCGGGAGAGTGTTTAAGGGGCAGTTCTTC. This codes for CASSSSGRVFKGQFF.

This clone was seen only a few times. This chain connects TRBV5-1 to TRBJ2-5; 8 nucleotides align to TRBD2. The CDR3 extends over 15 amino acids. The junction had 6 bases not matched to a gene; V was cut back by 4 bases and J by 1 base. CDR1 and CDR2 (germline): SGHRS, YFSETQ. As DNA, the CDR3 is TGCGCCAGCAGCCCCGGGGGGACTAGCCAAGAGACCCAGTACTTC. This codes for CASSPGGTSQETQYF. The variable domain in full, completed from reference TRBV5-1 and TRBJ2-5, reads KAGVTQTPRYLIKTRGQQVTLSCSPISGHRSVSWYQQTPGQGLQFLFEYFSETQRNKGNFPGRFSGRQFSNSRSEMNVSTLELGDSALYLCASSPGGTSQETQYFGPGTRLLVL.

With respect to this clone: Additional DNA sequences in this sample encode the identical CDR3. This chain joins TRBV15 and TRBJ2-1; no clear D. From germline, CDR1 is LNHNV and CDR2 YYDKDF (reference sequence). The CDR3 length is 13 residues. The V end lost 0 bases, the J end lost 6 bases, and 6 bases lay between the germline ends. In DNA, the CDR3 is TGTGCCACCAGCAGAGATCGTGTCAATGAGCAGTTCTTC. Its translation is CATSRDRVNEQFF. Full variable domain (outside the CDR3, taken from reference TRBV15 and TRBJ2-1): DAMVIQNPRYQVTQFGKPVTLSCSQTLNHNVMYWYQQKSSQAPKLLFHYYDKDFNNEADTPDNFQSRRPNTSFCFLDIRSPGLGDTAMYLCATSRDRVNEQFFGPGTRLTVL.

The chain joins TRBV2 to TRBJ2-7; 12 bases are shared with TRBD1. CDR1 is SNHLY and CDR2 is FYNNEI in the germline V gene. The length of the CDR3 is 16 residues. The J segment lost 4 bases and the V segment lost 6 bases, leaving 10 bases of the junction unmatched. The CDR3 DNA reads TGTGCCAGCAGAATATCCTCGGGACAGGGGGCTTACGAGCAGTACTTC. Its protein product is CASRISSGQGAYEQYF.

The CDR3 DNA is TGTGCCAGCACCCCTCATCAGCGGGGGGGCTGGGATGAGCAGTTCTTC. Protein product: CASTPHQRGGWDEQFF. The V gene is TRBV9, the J gene TRBJ2-1; 10 bases match TRBD2. Germline CDR1 is SGDLS and CDR2 is YYNGEE. The V segment lost 6 bases and the J segment 8 bases; nucleotides outside the gene matches: 14. The length of the CDR3 is 16 residues.

The CDR3 here is CASSPGEDDTGELFF. The CDR3 DNA is TGTGCCAGCAGTCCCGGGGAGGACGACACCGGGGAGCTGTTTTTT. The J gene is TRBJ2-2, the V gene TRBV6-4, with D possibly matching TRBD2 (6 bases). This CDR3 is 15 amino acids long. Germline V gene sequence: CDR1 MRHNA, CDR2 SNTAGT. Trimming shortened V by 5 bases and J by 3 bases, and 13 bases separated the two germline ends.

This clone has only a few counts. The chain links TRBV4-3 to TRBJ2-2, with D possibly TRBD2 on 6 matching bases. The germline gives CDR1 LGHNA, CDR2 YSLEER. The CDR3 has 14 residues. Trimming removed 1 base from V and 5 bases from J, with 8 bases in between. DNA of the CDR3: TGCGCCAGCAGCCAAGTAGGAGGGACCGGGGAGCTGTTTTTT. Protein product: CASSQVGGTGELFF.

This chain connects TRBV5-6 to TRBJ1-2; 10 nucleotides match TRBD1. Germline V gene sequence: CDR1 SGHDT, CDR2 YYEEEE. The CDR3 extends over 13 amino acids. Losses at the gene ends were 6 bases for V and 7 bases for J; bases not matched to a gene: 6. DNA for the CDR3: TGTGCCAGCACCCGGACAGGGGGTTTTGGCTACACCTTC. Amino acids: CASTRTGGFGYTF.

This sequence joins TRBV7-2 and TRBJ2-4; D perhaps matches TRBD1 (5 bases). There are 12 residues in the CDR3. Trimming removed 5 bases from V and 8 bases from J, with 10 bases in between. The germline V gene encodes CDR1 SGHTA and CDR2 FQGNSA. This CDR3 reads CASSPLGDIQYF. The CDR3 bases are TGTGCCAGCAGCCCTCTAGGGGACATTCAGTACTTC.

This clone was seen more than once but under ten times. The chain is built from TRBV6-1 and TRBJ2-7; 9 nucleotides agree with TRBD2. CDR1 MNHNS and CDR2 SASEGT come from the germline V gene. Trimming took 3 bases from V and 5 from J; bases not matched to a gene: 8. This CDR3 is 15 amino acids long. The CDR3 spells CASSDYLAGEDEQYF. CDR3 sequence (DNA): TGTGCCAGCAGTGATTACTTAGCGGGGGAGGACGAGCAGTACTTC.

This clone was counted only a few times. V is TRBV5-1 and J is TRBJ2-2, with D uncertain. Germline CDR1 is SGHRS and CDR2 is YFSETQ. This CDR3 comprises 14 residues. V gave up 0 bases and J gave up 7 bases, with 10 bases separating them. The CDR3 here is CASSLGVAIGELFF. CDR3 bases: TGCGCCAGCAGCTTGGGTGTAGCAATCGGGGAGCTGTTTTTT.

This clone has only a few counts. The CDR3: CASSPLAGGFKETQYF. The CDR3 DNA follows: TGTGCCAGCAGTCCTCTTGCGGGGGGATTCAAAGAGACCCAGTACTTC. The chain has TRBV5-4 and TRBJ2-5; 8 nucleotides agree with TRBD2. The junction had 12 bases not matched to a gene; V was cut back by 5 bases and J by 3 bases. This CDR3 is 16 amino acids long. Germline CDR1 and CDR2: SGHNT and YYREEE (reference sequence).

Only a few counts were recorded for this clone. CDR3 protein: CASSYDPPGLAGGYGEQFF. The CDR3, as DNA: TGTGCCAGTAGTTACGACCCACCGGGACTAGCGGGAGGTTACGGTGAGCAGTTCTTC. The chain links TRBV19 to TRBJ2-1; 15 bases agree with TRBD2. Looked up from germline, CDR1 is LNHDA and CDR2 is SQIVND (reference sequence). CDR3 size: 19 residues. With V trimmed by 5 bases and J by 9 bases, 17 bases remained unmatched.

On this clone itself: Since no conserved phenylalanine or tryptophan closes the CDR3, a read error is the likely cause. The DNA is left out, because the CDR3 cannot be placed on it with certainty; the CDR3 is given as TCRdb lists it. The rearrangement joins TRBV15 to TRBJ1-1; TRBD1 is the table's D call and was not checked against the DNA. Germline-derived CDR1 and CDR2 are LNHNV and YYDKDF (reference sequence). Termini included, the CDR3 measures 13 amino acids. The CDR3 reads CATSRAPFRDRIV.

This clone has just a few counts. The chain carries TRBV30 and TRBJ2-7, with 10 bases lining up with TRBD1. J lost 4 bases, V lost 1 base, and 7 bases had no gene match. Germline loops: CDR1 GTSNPN, CDR2 SVGIG (reference sequence). CDR3 length: 15 residues. CDR3 sequence reads: CAWSGPGQGKYEQYF. The CDR3 DNA reads as TGTGCCTGGAGTGGACCGGGACAGGGGAAGTACGAGCAGTACTTC.

The gene calls are TRBV19 and TRBJ1-3; D is possibly TRBD1 (5 bases). V was shortened by 7 bases and J by 5 bases, with 21 bases between the two germline ends. CDR1 is LNHDA, CDR2 SQIVND, per germline (reference sequence). The CDR3 is 16 residues long. The CDR3 region has the DNA TGTGCCAGTATCCCATCGAGTGTTGGGGCTCGAAACACCATATATTTT. Protein product: CASIPSSVGARNTIYF.

The rearrangement joins TRBV11-3 to TRBJ2-7; possible D gene TRBD2, 5 bases. Trimming took off 5 bases at V and 0 bases at J, with 8 bases between the two ends. The V gene's germline CDR1 is SGHNT and CDR2 YENEEA. CDR3 length equals 13 residues. The CDR3 DNA reads as TGTGCCAGCAGCCCCCGGGGCTCCTACGAGCAGTACTTC. Translating gives CASSPRGSYEQYF.

The V call is TRBV28, the J call TRBJ2-1; D not certain. The V end lost 5 bases, the J end lost 5 bases, and 13 bases lay between the germline ends. The CDR3 has 14 residues. CDR1 MDHEN and CDR2 SYDVKM come from the germline V gene. The CDR3 loop is CASSEIATHNEQFF. The CDR3 nucleotides are TGTGCCAGCAGTGAAATAGCTACACACAATGAGCAGTTCTTC. The full variable domain, completed using reference TRBV28 and TRBJ2-1, is DVKVTQSSRYLVKRTGEKVFLECVQDMDHENMFWYRQDPGLGLRLIYFSYDVKMKEKGDIPEGYSVSREKKERFSLILESASTNQTSMYLCASSEIATHNEQFFGPGTRLTVL.

This clone was counted a few times. V usage is TRBV5-4 and J usage is TRBJ2-2; 8 nucleotides align to TRBD2. The CDR3 covers 16 residues. V lost 4 bases to trimming and J lost 1 base; unmatched junction nucleotides: 6. Germline V lookup: CDR1 SGHNT, CDR2 YYREEE (reference sequence). The CDR3 region has the DNA TGTGCCAGCAGCGGTGCGGGGGGCTGGAACACCGGGGAGCTGTTTTTT. This translates into CASSGAGGWNTGELFF.

The chain carries TRBV7-9 and TRBJ2-1, with 8 bases identical to TRBD2. Germline V gives CDR1 SEHNR, CDR2 FQNEAQ (reference sequence). The length of the CDR3 is 14 residues. V was pared by 5 bases and J by 5 bases, with 5 bases of the junction left unmatched. DNA of the CDR3: TGTGCCAGCAGCCCACCGGGACTAGACAATGAGCAGTTCTTC. Its protein is CASSPPGLDNEQFF.

This clone has a handful of counts. V is TRBV28 and J is TRBJ2-1, with 13 bases fitting TRBD2. Trimming removed 5 bases from V and 3 bases from J; junction bases left unmatched: 1. Looked up from germline, CDR1 is MDHEN and CDR2 is SYDVKM. The CDR3 spans 15 residues. The CDR3 nucleotides read TGTGCCAGCAGTGGGACTAGCGGGATCTACAATGAGCAGTTCTTC. It codes for CASSGTSGIYNEQFF.

This clone was detected only a few times. The rearrangement joins TRBV6-1 to TRBJ1-2; 7 bases are shared with TRBD1. Germline CDR1 reads MNHNS; CDR2 reads SASEGT. Trimming at V came to 3 bases and at J to 4 bases, leaving 11 bases not matched to a gene. The CDR3 has 16 residues. The CDR3 region has the DNA TGTGCCAGCAGTGACCTTGGGACAGCTACTTTCTATGGCTACACCTTC. Translation gives CASSDLGTATFYGYTF.